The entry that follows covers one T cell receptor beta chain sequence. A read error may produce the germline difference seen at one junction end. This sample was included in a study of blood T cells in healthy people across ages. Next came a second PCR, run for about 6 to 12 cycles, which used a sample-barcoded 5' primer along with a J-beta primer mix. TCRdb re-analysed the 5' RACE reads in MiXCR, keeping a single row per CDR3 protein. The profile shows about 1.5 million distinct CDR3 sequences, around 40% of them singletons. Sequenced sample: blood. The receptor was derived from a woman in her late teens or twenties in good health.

The CDR3 DNA sequence: TGCGCCAGCAACTTGGTTAGGGGCACAGATACGCAGTATTTT. Residues: CASNLVRGTDTQYF. The chain recombines TRBV5-1 with TRBJ2-3, with D unclear. The CDR3 has 14 amino acids. Germline V CDR1 and CDR2: SGHRS, YFSETQ.